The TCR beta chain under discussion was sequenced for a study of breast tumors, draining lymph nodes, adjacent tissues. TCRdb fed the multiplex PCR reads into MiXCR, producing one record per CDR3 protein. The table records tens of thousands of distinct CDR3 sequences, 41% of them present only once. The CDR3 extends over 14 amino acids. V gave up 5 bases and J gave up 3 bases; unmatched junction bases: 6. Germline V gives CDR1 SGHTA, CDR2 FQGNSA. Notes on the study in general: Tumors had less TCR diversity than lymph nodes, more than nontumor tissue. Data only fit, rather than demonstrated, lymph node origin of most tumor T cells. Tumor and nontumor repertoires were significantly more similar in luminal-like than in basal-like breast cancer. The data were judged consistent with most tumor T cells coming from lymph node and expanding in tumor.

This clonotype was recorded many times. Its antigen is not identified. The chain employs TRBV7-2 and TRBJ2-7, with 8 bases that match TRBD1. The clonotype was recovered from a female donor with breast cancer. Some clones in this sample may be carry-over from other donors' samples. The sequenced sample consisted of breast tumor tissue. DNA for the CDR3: TGTGCCAGCAGCCCCGACAGGGGCAGCTACGAGCAGTACTTC. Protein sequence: CASSPDRGSYEQYF.